Detailed here is one TCR beta chain. What it recognizes is unknown. V lost 6 bases and J lost 1, with 15 bases in between. The CDR3 loop spans 15 amino acids. Looked up from germline, CDR1 is SGHNT and CDR2 is YENEEA. This record belongs to a study of T cell repertoires in cytomegalovirus infection. Study information: HLA-B-restricted CMV epitopes that are well studied were used alongside recently identified HLA-C-restricted ones. Signatures in public TCR beta sequences pointed to both CMV infection and matching HLA type.

MiXCR was run by TCRdb on the reads, yielding one entry per CDR3 protein. Found here are about 20,000 distinct CDR3 sequences, about 39% of them singletons; the top ten hold 90% to 95%. The study, taken as a whole, reports: The study identified carriers of CMV plus the relevant HLA from cumulative public TCR beta family frequency. Predominance within the ex vivo response was attributable to HLA-C-restricted CMV-specific TCR beta clonotypes.

The sequence was obtained from a human donor in good health (CMV status not recorded). Some clones in this sample may be carry-over from other donors' samples. The chain has TRBV11-3 and TRBJ2-5; tentative D call: TRBD2 (6 bases). Specimen: CD8+ T cells from cultured PBMCs, collected from culture after CMV antigen stimulation. Here the CDR3 reads CASSHGRDAQETQYF. Here the CDR3 DNA reads TGTGCCAGCAGTCACGGGCGGGATGCCCAAGAGACCCAGTACTTC.